Sequencing of this TCR beta chain was carried out in a study of blood T cells in healthy people across ages. This clonotype has only one observation. Its antigen is unidentified. General study points: Age advanced and TCR beta diversity per million T cells fell, roughly linearly. It was the long-lived donors that had more naive CD4+ cells and higher diversity than aged donors.

CDR3 length: 15 residues. Trimming took 1 base from V and 10 from J; bases not matched to a gene: 9. Germline loops: CDR1 GTSNPN, CDR2 SVGIG (reference sequence). Together with a sample-barcoded 5' primer, a J-beta primer mix was included in a second PCR lasting about 6 to 12 cycles. Via MiXCR, TCRdb re-called the 5' RACE reads, giving one row per CDR3 protein. The profile covers under 750,000 distinct CDR3 sequences, with roughly 48% appearing a single time and around 24% taken by the ten largest. The study drew donors from healthy Caucasian individuals in Russia aged about 6 to 90. Ten milliliters of peripheral blood were drawn from each donor.

Source material: blood. The chain combines TRBV30 with TRBJ1-4, with 10 bases identical to TRBD1. The clonotype comes from a man older than 75 in good health. The CDR3 nucleotides read TGTGCCTGGAGTGCAGGGACAGGGGAGATAGGAAAACTGTTTTTT. Encoded protein: CAWSAGTGEIGKLFF.